The rows below give T cell receptor beta chains drawn from one sample of a study of T cells in Graves' hyperthyroidism and ophthalmopathy. TCRdb fed the multiplex PCR reads into MiXCR, producing one record per CDR3 protein. The sample has around 600,000 distinct CDR3 sequences, roughly 15% seen once. The material sequenced was blood. The origin of the receptors is a woman aged 50 to 65 with Graves' ophthalmopathy. The CDR3 runs from the conserved cysteine through the conserved F or W. A D gene is named only where the DNA matches it firmly. Rows give clone size only sometimes, using once, few, many, or a class for an expanded clone.

J gene | V gene | CDR3 length | D gene | clone size | CDR3 protein | CDR3 DNA
TRBJ1-4 | TRBV27 | 12 | - | - | CASSSTGRKLFF | TGTGCCAGCAGTTCGACAGGTCGGAAACTGTTTTTT
TRBJ2-3 | TRBV11-3 | 12 | - | many | CASSFVPNTQYF | TGTGCCAGCAGCTTTGTTCCAAATACGCAGTATTTT
TRBJ2-7 | TRBV6-5 | 13 | - | many | CASSSWETYEQYF | TGTGCCAGCAGTTCCTGGGAAACCTACGAGCAGTACTTC
TRBJ1-1 | TRBV27 | 14 | - | many | CATSLGGMNTEAFF | TGTGCCACCTCCCTCGGGGGTATGAACACTGAAGCTTTCTTT
TRBJ2-1 | TRBV24-1 | 11 | - | many | CATSSGSEQFF | TGTGCCACCAGCTCGGGTAGTGAGCAGTTCTTC
TRBJ2-7 | TRBV7-9 | 13 | - | many | CASSYGPNYEQYF | TGTGCCAGCAGCTACGGACCGAACTACGAGCAGTACTTC
TRBJ2-1 | TRBV27 | 13 | - | many | CASSLGTVNEQFF | TGTGCCAGCAGTTTAGGGACCGTCAATGAGCAGTTCTTC
TRBJ2-7 | TRBV29-1 | 13 | - | - | CSVGDSSSYEQYF | TGCAGCGTTGGGGACTCGAGCTCCTACGAGCAGTACTTC
TRBJ1-2 | TRBV20-1 | 12 | - | many | CSARGRDGGYTF | TGCAGTGCTAGGGGCCGGGACGGCGGCTACACCTTC
TRBJ2-5 | TRBV18 | 12 | - | many | CASSPQGETQYF | TGTGCCAGCTCACCACAGGGGGAGACCCAGTACTTC
TRBJ1-2 | TRBV30 | 13 | - | many | CAWSVIEGHGYTF | TGTGCCTGGAGTGTAATAGAGGGCCATGGCTACACCTTC
TRBJ2-3 | TRBV30 | 15 | - | many | CAWGSAGGSTDTQYF | TGTGCCTGGGGTTCCGCCGGTGGGAGCACAGATACGCAGTATTTT
TRBJ2-1 | TRBV5-1 | 16 | - | few | CASSSGLESSYNEQFF | TGCGCCAGCAGCTCAGGCCTAGAGAGCTCCTACAATGAGCAGTTCTTC
TRBJ2-1 | TRBV7-2 | 15 | TRBD2 | - | CASSRVAGGGNEQFF | TGTGCCAGCAGCCGGGTAGCGGGAGGGGGCAATGAGCAGTTCTTC
TRBJ2-2 | TRBV7-2 | 15 | - | many | CASSLRGIWTGELFF | TGTGCCAGCAGCTTAAGGGGGATATGGACCGGGGAGCTGTTTTTT
TRBJ2-7 | TRBV29-1 | 14 | TRBD2 | many | CSVEVGGGSYEQYF | TGCAGCGTTGAAGTGGGGGGGGGATCCTACGAGCAGTACTTC
TRBJ2-7 | TRBV28 | 15 | TRBD2 | many | CASSSGRAGVYEQYF | TGTGCCAGCAGTTCCGGTCGGGCGGGAGTTTACGAGCAGTACTTC
TRBJ1-5 | TRBV19 | 15 | - | - | CASSIVPGAGQPQHF | TGTGCCAGTAGTATAGTCCCGGGGGCGGGACAGCCCCAGCATTTT
TRBJ2-1 | TRBV27 | 18 | TRBD2 | - | CASSFIWQLAGGDNEQFF | TGTGCCAGCAGTTTTATATGGCAGTTAGCGGGAGGGGACAATGAGCAGTTCTTC
TRBJ2-1 | TRBV11-2 | 17 | TRBD2 | many | CASSLSSGRVSYNEQFF | TGTGCCAGCAGCTTATCTAGCGGGAGAGTTTCCTACAATGAGCAGTTCTTC
TRBJ2-5 | TRBV3-1 | 15 | TRBD2 | - | CASSLWTSSQETQYF | TGTGCCAGCAGCCTTTGGACTAGCAGCCAAGAGACCCAGTACTTC
TRBJ2-1 | TRBV18 | 14 | - | many | CASSPGTTDNEQFF | TGTGCCAGCTCACCCGGGACAACAGACAATGAGCAGTTCTTC
TRBJ2-7 | TRBV12-3/TRBV12-4 | 16 | - | many | CASSQGGGGLGFEQYF | TGTGCCAGCAGTCAGGGTGGCGGGGGCCTCGGGTTCGAGCAGTACTTC
TRBJ2-7 | TRBV20-1 | 16 | TRBD1 | many | CSARDGATGVTYEQYF | TGCAGTGCTAGAGATGGGGCGACAGGGGTAACCTACGAGCAGTACTTC
TRBJ2-2 | TRBV19 | 16 | TRBD1 | - | CASSLDRGRVTGELFF | TGTGCCAGTAGTCTTGACAGGGGACGAGTCACCGGGGAGCTGTTTTTT
TRBJ1-6 | TRBV20-1 | 15 | - | - | CSAPRSGGYNSPLHF | TGCAGTGCTCCCCGGTCGGGAGGTTATAATTCACCCCTCCACTTT
TRBJ2-7 | TRBV10-2 | 12 | - | many | CASRGENYEQYF | TGCGCCAGCAGGGGGGAGAACTACGAGCAGTACTTC
TRBJ1-5 | TRBV7-2 | 18 | TRBD1 | few | CASSPLPGQGPGNQPQHF | TGTGCCAGCAGCCCATTACCGGGACAGGGACCGGGCAATCAGCCCCAGCATTTT
TRBJ2-7 | TRBV9 | 15 | TRBD1 | many | CASSAQGQGSYEQYF | TGTGCCAGCAGCGCACAGGGACAGGGCTCCTACGAGCAGTACTTC
TRBJ2-3 | TRBV5-1 | 15 | - | many | CASSLAGHHTDTQYF | TGCGCCAGCAGCTTAGCGGGACACCACACAGATACGCAGTATTTT